This TCR beta chain was observed in a study of cytomegalovirus exposure and HLA in healthy donors. Study-wide points: The study found most TCR sequences rare, yet found some public TCRs in many donors. The investigators catalogued 150 to 200 TCR beta chains as cytomegalovirus-associated.

Germline values: CDR1 DFQATT, CDR2 SNEGSKA (reference sequence). The CDR3 spans 11 residues. V was shortened by 3 bases and J by 9 bases, with 11 bases between the two germline ends. Concerning this clone itself: What it binds is unknown.

The table came from immunoSEQ multiplex PCR; TCRdb's copy has only in-frame clones and leaves some out. The table includes 130,000 to 150,000 clones, about 89% detected once. The V call is TRBV20-1, the J call TRBJ2-5, with D possibly TRBD2 on 6 matching bases. This clonotype was sampled from a woman younger than 30 in good health and CMV-seropositive. Material: PBMCs. As DNA, the CDR3 is TGCAGTGCTAGGACTGGGGAGGCCCAGTACTTC. Translating gives CSARTGEAQYF.